Following are 21 T cell receptor beta chains from one sample sequenced in a study of CD8 T cells in ankylosing spondylitis. One entry per CDR3 protein results from TCRdb running MiXCR on the 5' RACE reads. The sample holds about 220,000 distinct CDR3 sequences; over 9.5% are singletons and the top ten take over 20%. Sequencing was done on a sample of blood, either unsorted or a sorted T cell fraction (not recorded which). These receptors all come from a male donor with ankylosing spondylitis or in good health (not recorded which).

This clonotype was seen ten or more times. The V and J genes are TRBV10-3 and TRBJ2-2, with D perhaps TRBD1 or TRBD2 (6 bases each). The CDR3 runs 15 residues. Germline values: CDR1 ENHRY, CDR2 SYGVKD. Trimming shortened V by 6 bases and J by 3 bases, and 14 bases separated the two germline ends. In DNA form, the CDR3 reads TGTGCCATCAGGACGGAGGGGGATTACACCGGGGAGCTGTTTTTT. Its translation: CAIRTEGDYTGELFF.

This clonotype showed up many times. The V and J genes are TRBV5-1 and TRBJ2-3, with 8 bases identical to TRBD2. CDR1 is SGHRS, CDR2 YFSETQ, per germline. The CDR3 totals 14 residues. Trimming cost V 4 bases and J 4 bases; bases outside gene matches: 5. The CDR3 DNA is TGCGCCAGCAGCAGAAGCGGGGGTGCAGATACGCAGTATTTT. Residues: CASSRSGGADTQYF.

This clonotype was seen a handful of times. V is TRBV12-3 or TRBV12-4 and J is TRBJ2-5; tentatively, D is TRBD1 or TRBD2 (5 bases each). V was shortened by 6 bases and J by 2 bases, with 13 bases between the two germline ends. CDR3 length equals 14 residues. The CDR3 spells CASSPGRVQETQYF. The CDR3 region has the DNA TGTGCCAGCAGCCCGGGACGTGTTCAAGAGACCCAGTACTTC.

This clonotype occurred many times. The chain links TRBV7-9 to TRBJ1-5; TRBD1 matches at 8 bases. The V gene's germline CDR1 is SEHNR and CDR2 FQNEAQ (reference sequence). CDR3 size: 14 residues. After removal of 4 bases from V and 5 bases from J, the junction contained 4 bases not matched to a gene. DNA of the CDR3: TGTGCCAGCAGCTCAGGACAGGGCCATCAGCCCCAGCATTTT. It codes for CASSSGQGHQPQHF.

At least ten counts were recorded for this clonotype. The chain couples TRBV6-5 to TRBJ1-5, with no clear D. V gave up 4 bases and J gave up 3 bases, with 16 bases separating them. Germline-derived CDR1 and CDR2 are MNHEY and SVGAGI. CDR3 length: 16 residues. CDR3 protein: CASSFPGSGSNQPQHF. Here the CDR3 DNA reads TGTGCCAGCAGTTTCCCGGGTTCCGGATCCAATCAGCCCCAGCATTTT.

This clonotype was counted ten times or more. The genes are TRBV3-1 and TRBJ2-2; D uncertain. V was cut by 0 bases and J by 10 bases, with 3 bases left in between. The germline gives CDR1 LGHDT, CDR2 YNNKEL (reference sequence). This CDR3 comprises 11 residues. CDR3 sequence: CASSQEAELFF. The CDR3 DNA reads TGTGCCAGCAGCCAAGAGGCGGAGCTGTTTTTT.

In its sample, this clonotype was seen many times. The chain combines TRBV5-1 with TRBJ2-4; D not resolved. Germline V gene lookup returns CDR1 SGHRS and CDR2 YFSETQ. Deletions cut 0 bases from V and 8 bases from J, with 15 bases between. This CDR3 is 15 amino acids long. The CDR3 is CASSLDGRMLDIQYF. The CDR3 DNA follows: TGCGCCAGCAGCTTGGATGGACGGATGTTAGACATTCAGTACTTC.

This clonotype was found many times. This chain joins TRBV20-1 and TRBJ2-5, with D possibly TRBD2 on 5 matching bases. V was pared by 3 bases and J by 5 bases, with 16 bases between. The CDR3 has 14 residues. Germline values: CDR1 DFQATT, CDR2 SNEGSKA (reference sequence). The CDR3 bases are TGCAGTGCTAGGTTGGGAGTGCTAACGGAGACCCAGTACTTC. Protein: CSARLGVLTETQYF.

This clonotype was detected a few times. The chain employs TRBV7-8 and TRBJ1-5, with D uncertain. The ends were cut back, 2 bases at V and 3 bases at J, with 11 bases in the middle. The CDR3 has 15 residues. CDR1 is SGHVS, CDR2 FQNEAQ, per germline. In DNA, the CDR3 is TGTGCCAGCAGCTTATCCCGGCAGGACAATCAGCCCCAGCATTTT. Residues: CASSLSRQDNQPQHF.

This rearrangement joins TRBV7-6 to TRBJ2-4; 10 bases line up with TRBD1. This CDR3 region has 19 residues. Germline trimming cut 5 bases from V and 2 bases from J; bases unmatched to any gene: 15. Germline values: CDR1 SGHVS, CDR2 FNYEAQ. The CDR3 nucleotides read TGTGCCAGCAGCGTTACGGGACAGGGGCCCTCTACCCCCAAAAACATTCAGTACTTC. Amino acids: CASSVTGQGPSTPKNIQYF. Drawing the rest from reference TRBV7-6 and TRBJ2-4, the complete variable domain is GAGVSQSPRYKVTKRGQDVALRCDPISGHVSLYWYRQALGQGPEFLTYFNYEAQQDKSGLPNDRFSAERPEGSISTLTIQRTEQRDSAMYRCASSVTGQGPSTPKNIQYFGAGTRLSVL.

This clonotype was seen a handful of times. V and J are TRBV5-1 and TRBJ2-7; the D is unclear. CDR1 is SGHRS, CDR2 YFSETQ, per germline. This CDR3 is built from 15 residues. Trimming took 0 bases from V and 0 from J, leaving 10 bases between them. The CDR3: CASSLEPQISYEQYF. The CDR3 DNA follows: TGCGCCAGCAGCTTGGAACCGCAGATCTCCTACGAGCAGTACTTC.

About this clonotype: A much bigger clone sits one base away, suggesting this may be a read error. The chain has TRBV27 and TRBJ2-1; 8 bases are shared with TRBD1. The CDR3 has 13 amino acids. Germline values: CDR1 MNHEY, CDR2 SMNVEV (reference sequence). The CDR3 spells CASGYRGYNEQSF. In DNA, the CDR3 is TGTGCCAGCGGATACAGGGGGTACAATGAGCAGTCCTTC.

A few counts support this clonotype. The rearrangement links TRBV7-9 to TRBJ2-3; 11 bases are shared with TRBD2. V lost 1 base to trimming and J lost 5 bases; unmatched junction nucleotides: 5. The length of the CDR3 is 16 residues. From germline, CDR1 is SEHNR and CDR2 FQNEAQ (reference sequence). CDR3 in DNA: TGTGCCAGCAGCTTAGTGCTAGCGGGAGGCATAGATACGCAGTATTTT. Its translation: CASSLVLAGGIDTQYF. The variable domain in full, with the rest retrieved from reference TRBV7-9 and TRBJ2-3, is DTGVSQNPRHKITKRGQNVTFRCDPISEHNRLYWYRQTLGQGPEFLTYFQNEAQLEKSRLLSDRFSAERPKGSFSTLEIQRTEQGDSAMYLCASSLVLAGGIDTQYFGPGTRLTVL.

This clonotype was seen at least ten times. The chain uses TRBV20-1 and TRBJ2-3; 9 bases match TRBD2. The CDR3 is 17 amino acids. Trimming cost V 5 bases and J 3 bases; bases outside gene matches: 15. CDR1 is DFQATT, CDR2 SNEGSKA, per germline (reference sequence). The CDR3: CSAFDSSAGGLTDTQYF. In nucleotides, the CDR3 is TGCAGTGCTTTTGACTCGTCAGCGGGGGGTTTGACAGATACGCAGTATTTT.

This clonotype was detected only a few times. This CDR3 is CASASEWTSGHEQYF. In nucleotides, the CDR3 is TGTGCCAGCGCAAGCGAGTGGACTAGCGGGCACGAGCAGTACTTC. The chain has TRBV7-2 and TRBJ2-7; TRBD2 matches at 11 bases. Germline V gene sequence: CDR1 SGHTA, CDR2 FQGNSA. The CDR3 is 15 residues long. Losses at the gene ends were 8 bases for V and 5 bases for J; bases not matched to a gene: 11. Together with reference TRBV7-2 and TRBJ2-7, the CDR3 gives the full variable domain: GAGVSQSPSNKVTEKGKDVELRCDPISGHTALYWYRQSLGQGLEFLIYFQGNSAPDKSGLPSDRFSAERTGGSVSTLTIQRTQQEDSAVYLCASASEWTSGHEQYFGPGTRLTVT.

This clonotype was observed at least ten times. An end of the junction does not agree with germline; a read error may underlie this. The chain combines TRBV7-7 with TRBJ2-1; D not resolved. CDR3 length: 16 residues. The germline V gene has CDR1 SSHAT and CDR2 FNYEAQ (reference sequence). The CDR3, as DNA: TGTGCTAGCAGCCCTCAAGACGGAAGCTCCTACAATGAGCAGTTCTTC. As protein: CASSPQDGSSYNEQFF.

This clonotype was observed once. The chain combines TRBV24-1 with TRBJ2-2, with 11 positions matching TRBD1. J lost 3 bases, V lost 2 bases, and 1 base had no gene match. From germline, CDR1 is KGHDR and CDR2 SFDVKD. This CDR3 region has 16 residues. CDR3 amino acids: CATSDSGQGDTGELFF. CDR3 DNA: TGTGCCACCAGTGATTCGGGACAGGGGGACACCGGGGAGCTGTTTTTT.

This clonotype was found a few times. The gene calls are TRBV29-1 and TRBJ1-1; TRBD1 matches 7 bases. Germline-derived CDR1 and CDR2 are SQVTM and ANQGSEA. CDR3 length equals 16 residues. With V trimmed by 4 bases and J by 0 bases, 11 bases remained unmatched. The DNA of the CDR3 is TGCAGCGTTGTAGGGGGCGGGGGGTCCGTGAACACTGAAGCTTTCTTT. It specifies CSVVGGGGSVNTEAFF.

The chain links TRBV5-1 to TRBJ2-5, with D uncertain. Per the germline V gene, CDR1 is SGHRS and CDR2 is YFSETQ. This CDR3 has 13 amino acids. V lost 0 bases, J lost 1 base, and 4 bases lay in between. CDR3 DNA: TGCGCCAGCAGCTTGGAGCCCCAAGAGACCCAGTACTTC. It yields the protein CASSLEPQETQYF.

This clonotype occurred many times. The genes are TRBV7-9 and TRBJ1-1; D unresolved. The CDR3 contains 13 residues. Trimming pared 3 bases from V and 2 bases from J, leaving 7 bases between. Germline V lookup: CDR1 SEHNR, CDR2 FQNEAQ (reference sequence). CDR3 loop: CASSFLVNTEAFF. The CDR3 nucleotides are TGTGCCAGCAGCTTTCTGGTTAACACTGAAGCTTTCTTT.

This clonotype was seen a few times. J is TRBJ1-3 and V is TRBV20-1; D call uncertain. The CDR3 is made up of 11 amino acids. Germline CDR1 and CDR2: DFQATT and SNEGSKA (reference sequence). The V end lost 4 bases, the J end lost 0 bases, and 1 base lay between the germline ends. DNA of the CDR3: TGCAGTGCTAACTCTGGAAACACCATATATTTT. Protein sequence: CSANSGNTIYF.